These 25 T cell receptor beta chains originate from one sample sequenced in a study of response to subunit inactivated influenza vaccine. TCRdb fed the RT-PCR reads into MiXCR, producing one record per CDR3 protein. The data show some 500,000 distinct CDR3 sequences, more than 15% seen once. The sample consisted of CD4+ T cells sorted from PBMCs, taken less than 25 months after vaccination. These receptors were obtained from a man in his fifties or sixties who received an inactivated influenza vaccine.

This clonotype was counted only a few times. This CDR3 reads CASSLNAATSTDTQYF. CDR3 nucleotide sequence: TGTGCCAGCAGCTTAAACGCCGCGACCAGCACAGATACGCAGTATTTT. The chain employs TRBV7-3 and TRBJ2-3; D is unresolved. The CDR3 runs 16 residues. V lost 1 base and J 0 bases, leaving 11 bases between the germline ends. Germline V gene data show CDR1 as SGHTA and CDR2 as FQGTGA.

This chain joins TRBV29-1 and TRBJ2-7; D may be TRBD1 (5 bases). CDR3 length equals 13 residues. Germline V gene data show CDR1 as SQVTM and CDR2 as ANQGSEA. The V end lost 7 bases, the J end lost 2 bases, and 15 bases lay between the germline ends. CDR3 bases: TGCAGCGCGTCCCTGGGGCAAGCCTACGAGCAGTACTTC. This gives the protein CSASLGQAYEQYF.

The chain joins TRBV6-1 to TRBJ2-1, with 14 bases matching TRBD2. The germline gives CDR1 MNHNS, CDR2 SASEGT. This CDR3 contains 15 residues. The ends lost 6 bases at V and 7 bases at J; junction bases unmatched: 5. The CDR3: CASRTTSGGANEQFF. The CDR3 DNA reads as TGTGCCAGCAGAACGACTAGCGGGGGGGCGAATGAGCAGTTCTTC.

This clonotype has a handful of counts. The V gene is TRBV24-1, the J gene TRBJ2-3, with D uncertain. The CDR3 is 14 amino acids. Germline values: CDR1 KGHDR, CDR2 SFDVKD. Between the trimmed V and J ends, which lost 0 bases and 6 bases, there was a span of 9 bases. In DNA, the CDR3 is TGTGCCACCAGTGATTTGCAACCCTCCGATACGCAGTATTTT. Protein product: CATSDLQPSDTQYF.

There are a few counts of this clonotype. This chain links TRBV28 with TRBJ1-5; D is unclear. Germline-derived CDR1 and CDR2 are MDHEN and SYDVKM. CDR3 length: 13 amino acids. Trimming left V 7 bases short and J 0 bases short, with 7 bases between. The DNA for the CDR3 is TGTGCCAGCACCTGGGTTAGCAATCAGCCCCAGCATTTT. Amino acid sequence: CASTWVSNQPQHF. The whole variable domain, remainder taken from reference TRBV28 and TRBJ1-5, is DVKVTQSSRYLVKRTGEKVFLECVQDMDHENMFWYRQDPGLGLRLIYFSYDVKMKEKGDIPEGYSVSREKKERFSLILESASTNQTSMYLCASTWVSNQPQHFGDGTRLSIL.

This clonotype was counted between two and nine times. J is TRBJ1-1 and V is TRBV18; D possibly corresponds to TRBD1 (5 bases). V was clipped by 6 bases and J by 6 bases, with 20 bases between them. Germline assignment: CDR1 KGHSH and CDR2 LQKENI. The CDR3 loop spans 15 amino acids. In nucleotides, the CDR3 is TGTGCCAGCTCCCCCCTTCAGGGCGGGCAGGCTGAAGCTTTCTTT. This codes for CASSPLQGGQAEAFF. Full variable domain (rest looked up from reference TRBV18 and TRBJ1-1): NAGVMQNPRHLVRRRGQEARLRCSPMKGHSHVYWYRQLPEEGLKFMVYLQKENIIDESGMPKERFSAEFPKEGPSILRIQQVVRGDSAAYFCASSPLQGGQAEAFFGQGTRLTVV.

This clonotype was seen more than once but under ten times. V gene TRBV27 combines with J gene TRBJ2-3; 10 nucleotides line up with TRBD2. Germline values: CDR1 MNHEY, CDR2 SMNVEV (reference sequence). CDR3 size: 16 residues. The trim removed 7 bases at V and 7 bases at J, leaving 14 bases unmatched. The CDR3 DNA follows: TGTGCCAGCAAAAAATCCCCAGCGGGGGGGTATAATACGCAGTATTTT. It codes for CASKKSPAGGYNTQYF.

This clonotype was observed a handful of times. This chain uses TRBV12-3 or TRBV12-4 with TRBJ2-5, with D perhaps TRBD2 (5 bases). The length of the CDR3 is 15 residues. Trimming cost V 2 bases and J 2 bases, with 12 bases left between them. This chain's CDR3 is CASSLMGDGQETQYF. As DNA, the CDR3 is TGTGCCAGCAGTTTAATGGGAGACGGTCAAGAGACCCAGTACTTC.

The rearrangement joins TRBV7-2 to TRBJ2-2; unclear D gene. The CDR3 consists of 13 residues. Germline assignment: CDR1 SGHTA and CDR2 FQGNSA. The V end was cut by 1 base, the J end by 6 bases, with 6 bases between. As DNA, the CDR3 is TGTGCCAGCAGCTTAGACCAATCCGGGGAGCTGTTTTTT. Translating it yields CASSLDQSGELFF. The full variable domain, its missing parts supplied by reference TRBV7-2 and TRBJ2-2, is GAGVSQSPSNKVTEKGKDVELRCDPISGHTALYWYRQSLGQGLEFLIYFQGNSAPDKSGLPSDRFSAERTGGSVSTLTIQRTQQEDSAVYLCASSLDQSGELFFGEGSRLTVL.

The sample holds a few counts of this clonotype. The CDR3 region is CSARSQAGGHNEQFF. CDR3 coding DNA: TGCAGTGCTAGGTCTCAAGCGGGAGGTCACAATGAGCAGTTCTTC. V and J are TRBV20-1 and TRBJ2-1; 9 bases map to TRBD2. The V gene end was trimmed by 3 bases and the J gene end by 5 bases; junction bases not matched to a gene: 8. The CDR3 sequence is 15 residues long. Germline loops: CDR1 DFQATT, CDR2 SNEGSKA (reference sequence).

Only a few counts were recorded for this clonotype. The chain employs TRBV5-1 and TRBJ2-5; 8 bases align to TRBD1. After removal of 4 bases from V and 1 base from J, the junction contained 3 bases not matched to a gene. Germline assignment: CDR1 SGHRS and CDR2 YFSETQ. CDR3 length: 14 residues. This CDR3 reads CASSPDRAQETQYF. CDR3 coding DNA: TGCGCCAGCAGCCCGGACAGGGCCCAAGAGACCCAGTACTTC.

This clonotype was recorded many times. The genes are TRBV4-3 and TRBJ2-1; no clear D gene. The V gene's germline CDR1 is LGHNA and CDR2 YSLEER. V was shortened by 1 base and J by 8 bases, with 15 bases between the two germline ends. CDR3 size: 15 residues. The CDR3 coding sequence is TGCGCCAGCAGCCAAGGACTCCGCCCTGGGGATGAGCAGTTCTTC. Amino acids: CASSQGLRPGDEQFF.

A remark on this clonotype: Being one base from a much bigger clone, this may be a read error. The chain employs TRBV4-3 and TRBJ1-1, with 7 nucleotides matching TRBD1. The germline gives CDR1 LGHNA, CDR2 YSLEER. The CDR3 loop spans 16 amino acids. The CDR3 DNA is TGCGCCGGCAGCCATCACGCCGACAGGGCGAACACTGAAGCTTTCTTT. Protein product: CAGSHHADRANTEAFF.

This clonotype turned up a few times. The chain carries TRBV6-2 or TRBV6-3 and TRBJ1-2; a weak D match, TRBD1 (6 bases). V lost 0 bases and J lost 6, with 17 bases in between. In germline, CDR1 is MNHEY, CDR2 SVGEGT. This CDR3 has 16 residues. CDR3 bases: TGTGCCAGCAGTTACTCGATTAGGCGGACAGTCAATGGCTACACCTTC. It translates to CASSYSIRRTVNGYTF.

This clonotype was detected many times. The chain has TRBV6-2 or TRBV6-3 and TRBJ2-5; D is undetermined. Germline CDR1 is MNHEY and CDR2 is SVGEGT. CDR3 length equals 11 residues. Trimming took off 8 bases at V and 5 bases at J, with 9 bases between the two ends. CDR3 protein: CASGTLETQYF. CDR3 in DNA: TGTGCCAGCGGCACTCTGGAGACCCAGTACTTC.

This clonotype came up a few times. V usage is TRBV4-1 and J usage is TRBJ2-5; 11 nucleotides match TRBD2. V shed 5 bases and J 4 bases; nucleotides not matched to a gene: 6. CDR3 size: 15 residues. Germline V gives CDR1 MGHRA, CDR2 YSYEKL. This CDR3 reads CASSFGTSGAETQYF. In DNA form, the CDR3 reads TGCGCCAGCAGCTTCGGGACTAGCGGAGCAGAGACCCAGTACTTC.

A few counts support this clonotype. J is TRBJ1-5 and V is TRBV19; D ambiguous. CDR1 is LNHDA and CDR2 is SQIVND in the germline V gene (reference sequence). This CDR3 contains 15 residues. Trimming cost V 3 bases and J 2 bases, with 11 bases left between them. CDR3 sequence reads: CASSILADRNQPQHF. Written as DNA, the CDR3 is TGTGCCAGTAGTATTTTAGCAGACCGCAATCAGCCCCAGCATTTT.

The rearrangement links TRBV28 to TRBJ1-1; D possibly corresponds to TRBD1 (5 bases). This CDR3 is 15 amino acids long. Deletions cut 3 bases from V and 6 bases from J, with 17 bases between. Germline loops: CDR1 MDHEN, CDR2 SYDVKM. The CDR3 sequence: CASSFRGGTRAEAFF. CDR3 sequence (DNA): TGTGCCAGCAGTTTCCGGGGCGGAACCCGGGCTGAAGCTTTCTTT.

Note on this clonotype: Being one base from a much bigger clone, this may be a read error. V is TRBV29-1 and J is TRBJ1-1; D is ambiguous. From germline, CDR1 is SQVTM and CDR2 ANQGSEA. The V gene lost 7 bases and the J gene lost 5 bases, with 17 bases spanning the gap. CDR3 length: 13 residues. DNA for the CDR3: TGCAGCGGGCTTGGTGGCATGGGGACTGAAGCTTTCTTT. Translated, it gives CSGLGGMGTEAFF.

The chain combines TRBV5-5 with TRBJ2-7; no definite D call. The V gene lost 0 bases and the J gene lost 2 bases, with 12 bases spanning the gap. Per germline, CDR1 SGHKS and CDR2 YYEKEE (reference sequence). This CDR3 spans 15 amino acids. In nucleotides, the CDR3 is TGTGCCAGCAGCTTGGGCGCGGCAGGCACCTACGAGCAGTACTTC. Encoded protein: CASSLGAAGTYEQYF. The variable domain in full, completed from reference TRBV5-5 and TRBJ2-7, reads DAGVTQSPTHLIKTRGQQVTLRCSPISGHKSVSWYQQVLGQGPQFIFQYYEKEERGRGNFPDRFSARQFPNYSSELNVNALLLGDSALYLCASSLGAAGTYEQYFGPGTRLTVT.

In its sample, this clonotype was seen a few times. This rearrangement joins TRBV24-1 to TRBJ2-5, with a tentative D call TRBD1 (6 bases). V gave up 12 bases and J gave up 0 bases, with 13 bases separating them. Germline V gives CDR1 KGHDR, CDR2 SFDVKD. This CDR3 has 13 amino acids. In DNA form, the CDR3 reads TGTGCCGCCGGGGACACTAACCAAGAGACCCAGTACTTC. Translated, it gives CAAGDTNQETQYF.

The J gene is TRBJ1-6, the V gene TRBV14; 7 bases are a match to TRBD1. Trimming cost V 4 bases and J 7 bases; bases outside gene matches: 4. The CDR3 loop spans 14 amino acids. CDR1 is SGHDN and CDR2 is FVKESK in the germline V gene. In DNA, the CDR3 is TGTGCCAGCAGCCCCCAGGGGGGCAATTCACCCCTCCACTTT. Its translation: CASSPQGGNSPLHF.

This sequence joins TRBV10-2 and TRBJ2-3, with TRBD2 identical over 8 bases. This CDR3 spans 14 amino acids. The germline V gene encodes CDR1 WSHSY and CDR2 SAAADI. The V gene end was trimmed by 7 bases and the J gene end by 5 bases; junction bases not matched to a gene: 8. The CDR3 loop reads CASTPGLDKDTQYF. The DNA of the CDR3 is TGCGCCAGCACACCGGGACTAGATAAAGATACGCAGTATTTT.

This clonotype has a handful of counts. The genes are TRBV12-5 and TRBJ1-1; D might be TRBD1 (6 bases). This CDR3 has 18 amino acids. Trimming removed 0 bases from V and 1 base from J, with 18 bases in between. CDR1 is LGHNT and CDR2 is FRNRAP in the germline V gene. CDR3 nucleotide sequence: TGTGCTAGTGGTTTGGTACGGAGGGGGTTTCGGCCGAACACTGAAGCTTTCTTT. It is translated as CASGLVRRGFRPNTEAFF.

The chain joins TRBV6-6 to TRBJ2-5, with D possibly matching TRBD1 (5 bases). The germline V gene has CDR1 MNHNY and CDR2 SVGAGI (reference sequence). The CDR3 consists of 13 residues. The V gene lost 6 bases and the J gene lost 3 bases, with 11 bases spanning the gap. The chain's CDR3 is CASRGRVEETQYF. The CDR3 DNA sequence: TGTGCCAGCAGAGGCAGGGTAGAAGAGACCCAGTACTTC.